The next 15 T cell receptor beta chains were all read from a single sample in a study of blood T cell repertoires in COVID-19. Measured with immunoSEQ multiplex PCR; TCRdb has only the in-frame clones, and not every one. Of roughly 440,000 clones listed, around 89% were seen once; the top ten hold around 13%. Material for sequencing was peripheral blood. The receptors originated from a woman in her fifties or sixties with COVID-19, enrolled during active disease.

The chain is built from TRBV7-3 and TRBJ2-7; 8 nucleotides align to TRBD1. Losses at the gene ends were 2 bases for V and 5 bases for J; bases not matched to a gene: 5. The CDR3 contains 14 residues. Per germline, CDR1 SGHTA and CDR2 FQGTGA. The DNA for the CDR3 is TGTGCCAGCAGCTTACCCGGGACAGGAAACGAGCAGTACTTC. Residues: CASSLPGTGNEQYF.

V and J are TRBV7-9 and TRBJ1-1; no clear D. CDR1 is SEHNR, CDR2 FQNEAQ, per germline (reference sequence). Trimming shortened V by 4 bases and J by 5 bases, and 11 bases separated the two germline ends. This CDR3 has 13 residues. The CDR3 DNA sequence: TGTGCCAGCAGCTCCTTTCTATCTACTGAAGCTTTCTTT. Translation: CASSSFLSTEAFF. The variable domain in full, completed from reference TRBV7-9 and TRBJ1-1, reads DTGVSQNPRHKITKRGQNVTFRCDPISEHNRLYWYRQTLGQGPEFLTYFQNEAQLEKSRLLSDRFSAERPKGSFSTLEIQRTEQGDSAMYLCASSSFLSTEAFFGQGTRLTVV.

This clone was seen a single time. V is TRBV29-1 and J is TRBJ2-7; 9 bases are shared with TRBD1. CDR3 length equals 13 residues. Trimming at V came to 6 bases and at J to 11 bases, leaving 14 bases not matched to a gene. Germline values: CDR1 SQVTM, CDR2 ANQGSEA. The CDR3 is CSVSEDRGGSEYF. CDR3 coding DNA: TGCAGCGTATCGGAGGACAGGGGAGGTAGTGAGTACTTC.

In its sample, this clone was seen once. V is TRBV11-2 and J is TRBJ1-1, with D unclear. V was clipped by 5 bases and J by 7 bases, with 8 bases between them. This CDR3 comprises 11 residues. Germline V gene sequence: CDR1 SGHAT, CDR2 FQNNGV. In DNA form, the CDR3 reads TGTGCCAGCAGCCTACGGGGTGAAGCTTTCTTT. Residues: CASSLRGEAFF. Full variable domain (outside the CDR3, taken from reference TRBV11-2 and TRBJ1-1): EAGVAQSPRYKIIEKRQSVAFWCNPISGHATLYWYQQILGQGPKLLIQFQNNGVVDDSQLPKDRFSAERLKGVDSTLKIQPAKLEDSAVYLCASSLRGEAFFGQGTRLTVV.

Turning to this clone: At one of its ends the junction is not consistent with the germline gene, which may arise from a read error. The V call is TRBV7-9, the J call TRBJ1-2; 7 bases agree with TRBD1. This CDR3 comprises 14 residues. Germline V gives CDR1 SEHNR, CDR2 FQNEAQ (reference sequence). The CDR3 nucleotides are TGTGCCAGCAGCTTAGGCACCAAAAATTACGGGACAGCCTTC. Residues: CASSLGTKNYGTAF.

The J gene is TRBJ2-7, the V gene TRBV19; 8 nucleotides agree with TRBD1. The junction had 6 bases not matched to a gene; V was cut back by 5 bases and J by 3 bases. Germline CDR1 reads LNHDA; CDR2 reads SQIVND (reference sequence). The CDR3 is 14 amino acids. CDR3 bases: TGTGCCAGTAGTTGGACAGGGACAGGCTACGAGCAGTACTTC. Translation gives CASSWTGTGYEQYF.

V gene TRBV5-6 combines with J gene TRBJ2-7; 9 bases align to TRBD1. Germline assignment: CDR1 SGHDT and CDR2 YYEEEE. The CDR3 has 14 amino acids. V lost 0 bases and J lost 4; bases outside the gene matches: 2. The CDR3 region is CASSLGDRAYEQYF. The CDR3 DNA follows: TGTGCCAGCAGCTTGGGGGACAGGGCTTACGAGCAGTACTTC.

This chain links TRBV19 with TRBJ1-6; D gene uncertain. The CDR3 runs 17 residues. Trimming left V 3 bases short and J 5 bases short, with 17 bases between. Germline V gene sequence: CDR1 LNHDA, CDR2 SQIVND (reference sequence). CDR3 nucleotide sequence: TGTGCCAGTAGTATCTCGTCGGGAGCAGCAAATAATTCACCCCTCCACTTT. Translation: CASSISSGAANNSPLHF.

The genes are TRBV5-6 and TRBJ2-5; maybe TRBD1 (6 bases). The V gene lost 0 bases and the J gene lost 3 bases, with 18 bases spanning the gap. CDR3 length: 17 amino acids. Germline CDR1 and CDR2: SGHDT and YYEEEE. The CDR3 bases are TGTGCCAGCAGCTTGGCCCTGGGGGCAGAAGGGGAAGAGACCCAGTACTTC. As protein: CASSLALGAEGEETQYF. Looking up the rest from reference TRBV5-6 and TRBJ2-5 gives the full variable domain: DAGVTQSPTHLIKTRGQQVTLRCSPKSGHDTVSWYQQALGQGPQFIFQYYEEEERQRGNFPDRFSGHQFPNYSSELNVNALLLGDSALYLCASSLALGAEGEETQYFGPGTRLLVL.

The V gene is TRBV21-1, the J gene TRBJ2-7; no check of the table's D call, TRBD2, against the DNA was made. TRBV21-1 is reported as a pseudogene. The CDR3 contains 12 residues. The CDR3 spells CAGGGKPGEQYF. In nucleotides, the CDR3 is TGTGCCGGTGGTGGAAAGCCGGGGGAGCAGTACTTC.

CDR3 in amino acids: CASSPDRGAYNEQFF. DNA of the CDR3: TGTGCCAGTAGTCCTGACAGGGGGGCGTACAATGAGCAGTTCTTC. The gene calls are TRBV19 and TRBJ2-1, with TRBD1 matching 9 bases. This CDR3 has 15 amino acids. Germline CDR1 reads LNHDA; CDR2 reads SQIVND (reference sequence). Losses at the gene ends were 5 bases for V and 4 bases for J; bases not matched to a gene: 6.

At least ten counts were recorded for this clone. This rearrangement joins TRBV29-1 to TRBJ2-1; a possible D gene is TRBD2 (6 bases). The CDR3 covers 14 residues. The germline V and J ends were trimmed by 6 bases and 4 bases, with 16 bases remaining between them. Germline values: CDR1 SQVTM, CDR2 ANQGSEA. The CDR3 sequence is CSVAGTRRYNEQFF. The CDR3, as DNA: TGCAGCGTAGCCGGGACTCGACGTTACAATGAGCAGTTCTTC.

The V and J genes are TRBV18 and TRBJ1-6, with a weak D call TRBD1 (5 bases). The germline V and J ends were trimmed by 3 bases and 8 bases, with 11 bases remaining between them. Germline CDR1 and CDR2: KGHSH and LQKENI. The CDR3 sequence is 14 residues long. CDR3 bases: TGTGCCAGCTCACCTTCAGGGTTGCATTCACCCCTCCACTTT. The encoded protein is CASSPSGLHSPLHF.

This chain joins TRBV10-3 and TRBJ2-1; 8 bases are shared with TRBD2. Trimming removed 10 bases from V and 3 bases from J; junction bases left unmatched: 8. Germline CDR1 and CDR2: ENHRY and SYGVKD. The CDR3 is made up of 14 amino acids. The CDR3 DNA is TGTGCCACTCATTCCGGGACTAGCTACAATGAGCAGTTCTTC. This encodes CATHSGTSYNEQFF.

The chain combines TRBV6-5 with TRBJ2-3; 9 nucleotides match TRBD2. The CDR3 consists of 14 residues. Germline-derived CDR1 and CDR2 are MNHEY and SVGAGI. V lost 5 bases to trimming and J lost 6 bases; unmatched junction nucleotides: 6. The CDR3 loop is CASSLGTSRDTQYF. CDR3 nucleotide sequence: TGTGCCAGCAGTCTCGGGACTAGCCGGGATACGCAGTATTTT.